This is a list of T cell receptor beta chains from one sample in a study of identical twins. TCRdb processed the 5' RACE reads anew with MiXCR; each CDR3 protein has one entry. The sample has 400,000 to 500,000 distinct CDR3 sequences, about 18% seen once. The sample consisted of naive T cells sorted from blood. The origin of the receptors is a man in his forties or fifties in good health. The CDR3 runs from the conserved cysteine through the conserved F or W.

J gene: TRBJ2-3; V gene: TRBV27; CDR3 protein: CASSPDPRGTDTQYF
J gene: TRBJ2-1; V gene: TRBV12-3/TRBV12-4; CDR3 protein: CASTIYNEQFF
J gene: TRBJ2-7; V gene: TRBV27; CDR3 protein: CASSPTTEQYF
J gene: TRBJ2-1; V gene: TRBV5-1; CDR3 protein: CASSLETGNYNEQFF
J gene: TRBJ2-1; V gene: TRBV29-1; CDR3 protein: CSAAGTSVSYNEQFF
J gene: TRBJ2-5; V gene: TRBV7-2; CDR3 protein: CASSLEARGYQETQYF
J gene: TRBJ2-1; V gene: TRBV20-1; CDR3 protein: CSARRTSGGYNEQFF
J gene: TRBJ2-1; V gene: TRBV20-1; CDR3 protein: CSARDHWRSRYNEQFF
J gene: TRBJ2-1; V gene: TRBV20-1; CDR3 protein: CSARDRLLLRNEQFF
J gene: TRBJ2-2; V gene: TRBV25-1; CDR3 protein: CASRFIGTGELFF
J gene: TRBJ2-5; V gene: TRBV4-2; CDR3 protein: CASSQDRLAETQYF
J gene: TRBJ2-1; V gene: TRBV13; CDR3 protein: CASSTRKGEGSYNEQFF
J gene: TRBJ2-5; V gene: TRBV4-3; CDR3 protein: CASSQVDGYGTQYF
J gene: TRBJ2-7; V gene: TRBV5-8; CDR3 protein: CASSLGQAGFYEQYF
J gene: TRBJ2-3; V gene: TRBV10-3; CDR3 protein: CAISEPGASTDTQYF
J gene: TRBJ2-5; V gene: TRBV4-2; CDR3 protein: CASSQGQNQETQYF
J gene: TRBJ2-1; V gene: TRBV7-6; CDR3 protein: CASSLIIGEQFF
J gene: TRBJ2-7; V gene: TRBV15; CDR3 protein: CATSRVPGELYEQYF
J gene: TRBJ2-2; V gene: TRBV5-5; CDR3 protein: CASSAPGHYTGELFF
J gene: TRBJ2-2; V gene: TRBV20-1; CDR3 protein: CSAVSVRGPGELFF
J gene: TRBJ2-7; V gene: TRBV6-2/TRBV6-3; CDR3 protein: CASSYGPDTISSYEQYF
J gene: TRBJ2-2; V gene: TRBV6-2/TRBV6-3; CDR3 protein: CASRVQTGTGELFF
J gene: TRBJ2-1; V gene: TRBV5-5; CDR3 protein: CASSLGRLAGGPRNEQFF
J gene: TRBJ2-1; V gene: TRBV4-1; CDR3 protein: CASSLLAANEQFF
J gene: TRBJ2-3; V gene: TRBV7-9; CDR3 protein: CASSHRDRGTDTQYF
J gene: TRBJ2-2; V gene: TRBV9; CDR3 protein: CASSVEYGREGGELFF
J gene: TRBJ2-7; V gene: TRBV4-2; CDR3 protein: CASSQGLGSMYEQYF
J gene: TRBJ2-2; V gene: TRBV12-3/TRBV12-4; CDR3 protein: CASSSLAAVGSGELFF
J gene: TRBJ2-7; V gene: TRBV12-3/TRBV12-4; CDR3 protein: CASSPTGGGSYEQYF
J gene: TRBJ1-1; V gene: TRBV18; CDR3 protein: CASSPPRRQGSIPNTEAFF
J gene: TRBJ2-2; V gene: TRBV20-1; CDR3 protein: CSARLTGTGELFF
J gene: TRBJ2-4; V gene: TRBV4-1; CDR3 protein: CASSHVLGRENIQYF
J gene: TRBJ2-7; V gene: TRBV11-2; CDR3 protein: CASSLAGSGLYEQYF
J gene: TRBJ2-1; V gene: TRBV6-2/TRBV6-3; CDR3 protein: CASSYVFGREIGNEQFF
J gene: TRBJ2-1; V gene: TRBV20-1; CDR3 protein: CSARDLRGAYNEQFF
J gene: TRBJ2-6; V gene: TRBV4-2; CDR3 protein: CASSRRDRDVLTF
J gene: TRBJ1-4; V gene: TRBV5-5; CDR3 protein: CASLKGTSNEKLFF
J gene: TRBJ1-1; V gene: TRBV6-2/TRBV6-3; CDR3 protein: CASSLKGGGTEAFF
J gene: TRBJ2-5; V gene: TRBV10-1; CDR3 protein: CASSRDYQETQYF
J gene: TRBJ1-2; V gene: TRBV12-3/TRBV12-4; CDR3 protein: CASSPGGRYGYTF
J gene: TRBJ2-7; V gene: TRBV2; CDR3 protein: CASRVTGGVYEQYF
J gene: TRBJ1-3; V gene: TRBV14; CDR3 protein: CASSLGRGLSGNTIYF
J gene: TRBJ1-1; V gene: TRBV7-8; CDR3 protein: CASSVYRGQESGYTEAFF